Listed here is a single T cell receptor beta chain. This entry belongs to a study of blood T cell repertoires in COVID-19. V was shortened by 1 base and J by 5 bases, with 17 bases between the two germline ends. Germline V gene sequence: CDR1 LNHNV, CDR2 YYDKDF (reference sequence). The CDR3 runs 16 residues. In the study's own analysis: Amplified reference gene primers provided the basis for estimating nucleated cell counts. Only in-frame clones appear in the TCRdb table, and some are missing; sequencing was by immunoSEQ multiplex PCR. V, J and clone size reflect that table, while D and trimming were determined from the DNA. The table includes about 330,000 clones, more than 70% detected once.

The chain is built from TRBV15 and TRBJ1-2; the D gene is possibly TRBD1 (5 bases). This TCR derives from a woman aged 45-60 years with acute or convalescent COVID-19. Sequencing was done on a sample of peripheral blood. For the CDR3, the DNA is TGTGCCACCAGCAGAGTAACCGGAACGGGGGGGTATGGCTACACCTTC. Translated: CATSRVTGTGGYGYTF.